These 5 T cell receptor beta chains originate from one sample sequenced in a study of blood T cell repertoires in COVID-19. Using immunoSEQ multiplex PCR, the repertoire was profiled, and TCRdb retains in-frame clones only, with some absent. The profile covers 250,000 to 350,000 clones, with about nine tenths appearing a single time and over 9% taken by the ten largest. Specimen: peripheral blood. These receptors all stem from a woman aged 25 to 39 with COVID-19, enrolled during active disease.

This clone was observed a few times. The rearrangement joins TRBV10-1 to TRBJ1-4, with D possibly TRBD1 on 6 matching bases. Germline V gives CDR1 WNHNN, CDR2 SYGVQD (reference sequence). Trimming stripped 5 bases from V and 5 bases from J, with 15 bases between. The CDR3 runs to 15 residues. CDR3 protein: CASSPSTGPNEKLFF. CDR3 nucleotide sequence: TGCGCCAGCAGTCCGTCGACAGGCCCGAATGAAAAACTGTTTTTT.

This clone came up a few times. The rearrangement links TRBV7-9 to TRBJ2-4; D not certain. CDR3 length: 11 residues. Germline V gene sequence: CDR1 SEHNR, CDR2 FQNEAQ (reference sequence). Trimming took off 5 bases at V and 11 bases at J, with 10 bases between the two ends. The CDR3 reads CASSPQNVQYF. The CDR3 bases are TGTGCCAGCAGCCCCCAGAACGTTCAGTACTTC.

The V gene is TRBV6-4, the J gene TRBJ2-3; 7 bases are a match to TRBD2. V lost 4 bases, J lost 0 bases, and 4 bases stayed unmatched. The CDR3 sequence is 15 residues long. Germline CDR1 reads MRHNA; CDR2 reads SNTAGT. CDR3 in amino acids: CASSVSGESTDTQYF. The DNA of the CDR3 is TGTGCCAGCAGTGTGAGCGGGGAAAGCACAGATACGCAGTATTTT.

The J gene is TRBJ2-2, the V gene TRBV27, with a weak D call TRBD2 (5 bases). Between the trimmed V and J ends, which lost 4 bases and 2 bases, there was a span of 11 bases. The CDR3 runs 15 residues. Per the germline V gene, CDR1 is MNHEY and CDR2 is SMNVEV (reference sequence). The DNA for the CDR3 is TGTGCCAGCAGTTCTTGGGGAGTAAACACCGGGGAGCTGTTTTTT. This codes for CASSSWGVNTGELFF.

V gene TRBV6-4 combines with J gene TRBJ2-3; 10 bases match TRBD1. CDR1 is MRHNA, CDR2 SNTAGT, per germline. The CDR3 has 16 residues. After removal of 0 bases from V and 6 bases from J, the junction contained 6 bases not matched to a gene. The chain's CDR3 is CASSDSGTGASDTQYF. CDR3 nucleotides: TGTGCCAGCAGTGACTCCGGGACAGGGGCGTCTGATACGCAGTATTTT.